What follows are 32 T cell receptor beta chains derived from one specimen sequenced in a study of human T cells and chemical hapten exposure (dated by TCRdb to the early 2020s). What the time point label conveys for this sample: patch test 1, 2 weeks after DPC sensitization. Taken with the paper, the label for treatment or condition translates to: therapeutic diphenylcyclopropenone sensitization with weekly scalp DPC. Preparation of the library involved RACE. The sequencer was a NextSeq 500. TCRdb cleaned the public reads at Q25 with fastp, built clones with MiXCR and kept in-frame beta chains. CDR3 protein sequences are deduplicated, and each keeps its most common genes and DNA. This sample has 79,000 or so distinct CDR3 sequences in its table, and around a third of those were observed once. The ten largest clonotypes hold roughly 10% of the sample. The specimen was whole blood, collected in connection with sensitization to the hapten diphenylcyclopropenone (DPC). Receptors originate from a man aged 35 to 55 with alopecia areata. Some clones in this sample may be carry-over from other donors' samples.

In this sample, this clonotype turned up a few times. V and J are TRBV12-3 or TRBV12-4 and TRBJ2-7, with D possibly matching TRBD1 (6 bases). The V gene lost 5 bases and the J gene lost 1 base, with 15 bases spanning the gap. The CDR3 consists of 15 residues. The CDR3 DNA is TGTGCCAGCAGTGTACGGTCCAGGGGTTCCTACGAGCAGTACTTC. Protein: CASSVRSRGSYEQYF.

The V gene is TRBV4-2, the J gene TRBJ2-7, with 9 bases matching TRBD1. The CDR3 runs to 13 residues. Trimming removed 0 bases from V and 6 bases from J; junction bases left unmatched: 0. Germline values: CDR1 LGHNA, CDR2 YNFKEQ. CDR3 coding DNA: TGTGCCAGCAGCCAAGAGGGACAGGGCGAGCAGTACTTC. It translates to CASSQEGQGEQYF.

The table lists this clonotype with a few counts. V is TRBV3-1 and J is TRBJ2-1; TRBD2 matches at 10 bases. Germline CDR1 reads LGHDT; CDR2 reads YNNKEL (reference sequence). This CDR3 spans 15 amino acids. Trimming took 3 bases from V and 7 from J; bases not matched to a gene: 6. The CDR3, as DNA: TGTGCCAGCAGCCAGGTACTAGCGGGAACGAATGAGCAGTTCTTC. It yields the protein CASSQVLAGTNEQFF.

Written as DNA, the CDR3 is TGTGCCAGCAGAAGGACTAGCGGGAGTCGAGAGCAGTACTTC. It translates to CASRRTSGSREQYF. The V and J genes are TRBV27 and TRBJ2-7, with 13 bases matching TRBD2. Trimming took 6 bases from V and 7 from J; bases not matched to a gene: 6. Germline-derived CDR1 and CDR2 are MNHEY and SMNVEV (reference sequence). The CDR3 loop spans 14 amino acids.

This chain connects TRBV4-2 to TRBJ2-5, with a possible D match to TRBD2 (7 bases). The CDR3 extends over 16 amino acids. V was clipped by 3 bases and J by 5 bases, with 19 bases between them. The germline V gene encodes CDR1 LGHNA and CDR2 YNFKEQ. This CDR3 reads CASSHLKGEGQETQYF. The CDR3 DNA reads as TGTGCCAGCAGCCACCTCAAGGGGGAGGGCCAGGAGACCCAGTACTTC.

This rearrangement joins TRBV28 to TRBJ2-7, with D uncertain. CDR3 length equals 14 residues. V was shortened by 3 bases and J by 3 bases, with 12 bases between the two germline ends. Germline V gene lookup returns CDR1 MDHEN and CDR2 SYDVKM. DNA of the CDR3: TGTGCCAGCAGTTTGGGTCAGATGATCTACGAGCAGTACTTC. Protein sequence: CASSLGQMIYEQYF.

This clonotype was seen a handful of times. The chain links TRBV28 to TRBJ2-1, with TRBD1 matching 8 bases. Germline lookup yields CDR1 MDHEN and CDR2 SYDVKM. The V gene end was trimmed by 6 bases and the J gene end by 8 bases; junction bases not matched to a gene: 9. This CDR3 has 14 amino acids. In DNA form, the CDR3 reads TGTGCCAGCAGCCGGACAGGGACCGGGTATGAGCAGTTCTTC. This gives the protein CASSRTGTGYEQFF.

Only a few counts were recorded for this clonotype. The CDR3 coding sequence is TGCAGTGCTAGACGGAGGGATACGCAGTATTTT. Translated: CSARRRDTQYF. V and J are TRBV20-1 and TRBJ2-3; D may be TRBD2 (5 bases). The CDR3 sequence is 11 residues long. Per germline, CDR1 DFQATT and CDR2 SNEGSKA (reference sequence). Trimming shortened V by 2 bases and J by 6 bases, and 6 bases separated the two germline ends.

The rearrangement links TRBV7-3 to TRBJ2-3; 8 nucleotides align to TRBD2. Trimming at V came to 1 base and at J to 2 bases, leaving 5 bases not matched to a gene. CDR1 and CDR2 from the germline V gene are SGHTA and FQGTGA. This CDR3 is built from 16 residues. CDR3 protein: CASSLMATSATDTQYF. Here the CDR3 DNA reads TGTGCCAGCAGCTTAATGGCGACTAGCGCCACAGATACGCAGTATTTT. Based on the CDR3 plus reference TRBV7-3 and TRBJ2-3, the full variable domain is GAGVSQTPSNKVTEKGKYVELRCDPISGHTALYWYRQSLGQGPEFLIYFQGTGAADDSGLPNDRFFAVRPEGSVSTLKIQRTERGDSAVYLCASSLMATSATDTQYFGPGTRLTVL.

By its share, this clonotype is medium-sized (0.01 to 0.1%). The J gene is TRBJ2-1, the V gene TRBV14; D may be TRBD2 (7 bases). Germline-derived CDR1 and CDR2 are SGHDN and FVKESK. The CDR3 is 17 amino acids. Trimming cost V 0 bases and J 10 bases, with 22 bases left between them. The CDR3 reads CASSQDDPGGRPGEQFF. The CDR3, as DNA: TGTGCCAGCAGCCAAGATGACCCGGGGGGCCGCCCGGGAGAGCAGTTCTTC.

V usage is TRBV6-2 or TRBV6-3 and J usage is TRBJ1-5, with TRBD1 matching 10 bases. The CDR3 runs 14 residues. Germline CDR1 is MNHEY and CDR2 is SVGEGT. V gave up 6 bases and J gave up 7 bases; unmatched junction bases: 6. CDR3 sequence (DNA): TGTGCCAGCAGGACGACAGGGGGCGGACAGCCCCAGCATTTT. Translated, it gives CASRTTGGGQPQHF.

V gene TRBV9 combines with J gene TRBJ2-1; 9 nucleotides align to TRBD2. J was trimmed by 7 bases and V by 4 bases; bases with no gene match: 12. The CDR3 is 16 amino acids. Germline assignment: CDR1 SGDLS and CDR2 YYNGEE. The CDR3 region has the DNA TGTGCCAGCAGCCCCCTGGCCCTAGCGGGACGGAATGAGCAGTTCTTC. Amino acid sequence: CASSPLALAGRNEQFF.

The chain links TRBV20-1 to TRBJ2-7; D is perhaps TRBD2 (6 bases). Trimming left V 3 bases short and J 6 bases short, with 15 bases between. Looked up from germline, CDR1 is DFQATT and CDR2 is SNEGSKA (reference sequence). The CDR3 spans 13 residues. CDR3 in DNA: TGCAGTGCTAGCCGGGGGATCGTGTCCGAGCAGTACTTC. Translated: CSASRGIVSEQYF.

The J gene is TRBJ1-2, the V gene TRBV12-3 or TRBV12-4, with a weak D call TRBD1 (6 bases). The CDR3 sequence is 16 residues long. V was cut by 5 bases and J by 0 bases, with 16 bases left in between. CDR3 nucleotides: TGTGCCAGCAGTCTAAACCTCAGGACAGCTAACTATGGCTACACCTTC. Encoded protein: CASSLNLRTANYGYTF.

Only a few counts were recorded for this clonotype. The V call is TRBV7-9, the J call TRBJ2-3; D gene unclear. Germline V gene sequence: CDR1 SEHNR, CDR2 FQNEAQ (reference sequence). The germline V and J ends were trimmed by 0 bases and 1 base, with 5 bases remaining between them. The CDR3 covers 14 residues. In DNA, the CDR3 is TGTGCCAGCAGCTTAGCTGTGGGCACAGATACGCAGTATTTT. It codes for CASSLAVGTDTQYF.

The chain couples TRBV6-5 to TRBJ2-5; TRBD1 matches 8 bases. Trimming took 6 bases from V and 1 from J; bases not matched to a gene: 4. The CDR3 is 14 amino acids. Germline CDR1 and CDR2: MNHEY and SVGAGI. CDR3 residues: CASSRQGSQETQYF. The CDR3 DNA sequence: TGTGCCAGCAGCCGACAGGGGAGCCAAGAGACCCAGTACTTC.

The rearrangement links TRBV3-1 to TRBJ2-3, with 13 positions matching TRBD2. In germline, CDR1 is LGHDT, CDR2 YNNKEL (reference sequence). J was trimmed by 4 bases and V by 4 bases; bases with no gene match: 8. The CDR3 runs to 17 residues. Here the CDR3 reads CASSLTRTSGSADTQYF. The CDR3 DNA is TGTGCCAGCAGCCTCACCCGGACTAGCGGGAGTGCAGATACGCAGTATTTT.

In this sample, this clonotype turned up a few times. This chain links TRBV6-5 with TRBJ2-1, with D perhaps TRBD1 (6 bases). The V end lost 10 bases, the J end lost 8 bases, and 21 bases lay between the germline ends. The CDR3 is 14 amino acids. CDR1 MNHEY and CDR2 SVGAGI come from the germline V gene. The CDR3 protein is CATPGHPNGDEQFF. In DNA form, the CDR3 reads TGTGCCACCCCGGGACACCCGAACGGGGATGAGCAGTTCTTC.

This CDR3 is CSARDFGGRNQPQHF. In DNA form, the CDR3 reads TGCAGTGCTAGAGATTTCGGGGGCCGCAATCAGCCCCAGCATTTT. The V call is TRBV20-1, the J call TRBJ1-5; D possibly corresponds to TRBD1 (6 bases). Deletions cut 0 bases from V and 2 bases from J, with 11 bases between. The CDR3 runs 15 residues. The germline CDR1 and CDR2 sequences are DFQATT and SNEGSKA (reference sequence).

This clonotype was detected a few times. The rearrangement joins TRBV2 to TRBJ1-6, with unresolved D. The CDR3 consists of 15 residues. Germline V gene data show CDR1 as SNHLY and CDR2 as FYNNEI. V lost 0 bases and J 10 bases, leaving 13 bases between the germline ends. CDR3 loop: CASSEALKGRSPLHF. Written as DNA, the CDR3 is TGTGCCAGCAGTGAAGCGCTTAAGGGAAGGTCACCCCTCCACTTT.

This rearrangement joins TRBV12-3 or TRBV12-4 to TRBJ2-2; D might be TRBD2 (5 bases). This CDR3 is built from 14 residues. The V gene lost 7 bases and the J gene lost 2 bases, with 11 bases spanning the gap. This chain's CDR3 is CASIPDLNTGELFF. The CDR3, as DNA: TGTGCCAGCATTCCGGACTTAAACACCGGGGAGCTGTTTTTT.

The rearrangement joins TRBV28 to TRBJ2-1, with D maybe TRBD2 (6 bases). The CDR3 loop spans 12 amino acids. CDR1 and CDR2 from the germline V gene are MDHEN and SYDVKM. Trimming cost V 8 bases and J 7 bases, with 12 bases left between them. The CDR3 reads CASGDFKNEQFF. The CDR3 nucleotides read TGTGCCAGCGGGGACTTTAAAAATGAGCAGTTCTTC.

The chain is built from TRBV6-6 and TRBJ1-1; 7 bases match TRBD1. Trimming removed 0 bases from V and 6 bases from J; junction bases left unmatched: 7. Germline loops: CDR1 MNHNY, CDR2 SVGAGI (reference sequence). This CDR3 spans 15 amino acids. CDR3 bases: TGTGCCAGCAGTTACTCGGGGGACAGTCCCCCTGAAGCTTTCTTT. This encodes CASSYSGDSPPEAFF.

In this sample, this clonotype turned up a few times. DNA for the CDR3: TGTGCCAGCAGTTTAGCGGTTCGAGGAAATGAGCAGTTCTTC. It codes for CASSLAVRGNEQFF. The chain uses TRBV12-3 or TRBV12-4 and TRBJ2-1, with unresolved D. Trimming removed 0 bases from V and 7 bases from J, with 10 bases in between. The CDR3 runs to 14 residues.

The V call is TRBV7-9, the J call TRBJ1-6; no reliable D call. Per germline, CDR1 SEHNR and CDR2 FQNEAQ (reference sequence). V dropped 5 bases and J dropped 6 bases, with 5 bases sitting between them. CDR3 length: 12 residues. In DNA, the CDR3 is TGTGCCAGCAGCCCTCCTAATTCACCCCTCCACTTT. This codes for CASSPPNSPLHF.

This chain joins TRBV10-3 and TRBJ2-1; 8 nucleotides line up with TRBD2. This CDR3 comprises 17 residues. The V and J ends lost 5 bases and 1 base, in that order; junction bases with no gene match: 10. Germline V gene lookup returns CDR1 ENHRY and CDR2 SYGVKD. The CDR3 DNA reads as TGTGCCATCAGTCACAACGCAGCGGGAGTATCCTACAATGAGCAGTTCTTC. It is translated as CAISHNAAGVSYNEQFF.

V and J are TRBV28 and TRBJ1-5; D gene uncertain. CDR3 length: 12 residues. Germline CDR1 reads MDHEN; CDR2 reads SYDVKM. The germline V and J ends were trimmed by 10 bases and 2 bases, with 9 bases remaining between them. CDR3 sequence: CATGLGNQPQHF. The CDR3 DNA sequence: TGTGCCACGGGGTTAGGCAATCAGCCCCAGCATTTT.

The chain joins TRBV7-2 to TRBJ2-1; TRBD1 matches 7 bases. The CDR3 extends over 15 amino acids. The V and J ends lost 5 bases and 4 bases, in that order; junction bases with no gene match: 8. The germline V gene encodes CDR1 SGHTA and CDR2 FQGNSA. The chain's CDR3 is CASSTQGEPYNEQFF. CDR3 DNA: TGTGCCAGCAGCACTCAGGGGGAGCCTTACAATGAGCAGTTCTTC. Variable domain in full (rest from reference TRBV7-2 and TRBJ2-1): GAGVSQSPSNKVTEKGKDVELRCDPISGHTALYWYRQSLGQGLEFLIYFQGNSAPDKSGLPSDRFSAERTGGSVSTLTIQRTQQEDSAVYLCASSTQGEPYNEQFFGPGTRLTVL.

This clonotype was seen only a few times. The J gene is TRBJ2-3, the V gene TRBV7-6, with D perhaps TRBD1 or TRBD2 (5 bases each). Germline assignment: CDR1 SGHVS and CDR2 FNYEAQ. CDR3 length equals 14 residues. Trimming left V 2 bases short and J 4 bases short, with 10 bases between. CDR3 sequence (DNA): TGTGCCAGCAGCTTACTCAGGGACGCAGATACGCAGTATTTT. This translates into CASSLLRDADTQYF.

This clonotype has a handful of counts. The J gene is TRBJ1-6, the V gene TRBV5-5; D is uncertain. V lost 0 bases and J lost 6, with 4 bases in between. CDR3 length equals 13 residues. Germline CDR1 is SGHKS and CDR2 is YYEKEE (reference sequence). The CDR3 nucleotides read TGTGCCAGCAGCTTGGACCCTAATTCACCCCTCCACTTT. Translated, it gives CASSLDPNSPLHF.

Concerning this clonotype: At one boundary the junction diverges from the germline segment, which might be a read error. V usage is TRBV5-1 and J usage is TRBJ1-1, with D perhaps matching TRBD1 (6 bases). The CDR3 spans 14 residues. The germline V gene encodes CDR1 SGHRS and CDR2 YFSETQ. The CDR3 nucleotides are TGCGCCAGCAGCTTGGCCAGGGGTGATACTGAAACTTTCTTT. It translates to CASSLARGDTETFF.

The rearrangement uses TRBV12-3 or TRBV12-4 and TRBJ1-1, with D maybe TRBD1 (6 bases). The CDR3 covers 13 residues. Trimming took 8 bases from V and 1 from J, leaving 11 bases between them. CDR3 nucleotide sequence: TGTGCCAGCGGAAAGGACAGGAACACTGAAGCTTTCTTT. This translates into CASGKDRNTEAFF.